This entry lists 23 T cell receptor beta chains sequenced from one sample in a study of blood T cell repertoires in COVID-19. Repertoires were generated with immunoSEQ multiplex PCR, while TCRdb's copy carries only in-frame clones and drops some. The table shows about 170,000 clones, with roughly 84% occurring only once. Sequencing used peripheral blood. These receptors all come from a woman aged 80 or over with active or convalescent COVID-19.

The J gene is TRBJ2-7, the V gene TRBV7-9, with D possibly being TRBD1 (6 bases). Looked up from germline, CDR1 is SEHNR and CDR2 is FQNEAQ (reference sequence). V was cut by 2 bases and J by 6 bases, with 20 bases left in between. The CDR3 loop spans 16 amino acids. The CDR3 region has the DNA TGTGCCAGCAGCTTATCCCTCCAGGGGTCTAGGTTCGAGCAGTACTTC. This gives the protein CASSLSLQGSRFEQYF.

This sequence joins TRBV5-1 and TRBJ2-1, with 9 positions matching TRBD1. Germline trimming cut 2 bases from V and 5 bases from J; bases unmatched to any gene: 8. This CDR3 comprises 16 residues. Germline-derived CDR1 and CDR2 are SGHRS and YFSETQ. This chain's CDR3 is CASSFLDRGWDNEQFF. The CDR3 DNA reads TGCGCCAGCAGCTTCTTGGACAGGGGATGGGACAATGAGCAGTTCTTC.

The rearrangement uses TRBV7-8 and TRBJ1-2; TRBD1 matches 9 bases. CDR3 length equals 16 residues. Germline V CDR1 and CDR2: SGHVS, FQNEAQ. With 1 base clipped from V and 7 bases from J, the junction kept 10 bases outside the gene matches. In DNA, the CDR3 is TGTGCCAGCAGCTTAGTGTCGAGACAGGGGGTGTCTGGCTACACCTTC. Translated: CASSLVSRQGVSGYTF.

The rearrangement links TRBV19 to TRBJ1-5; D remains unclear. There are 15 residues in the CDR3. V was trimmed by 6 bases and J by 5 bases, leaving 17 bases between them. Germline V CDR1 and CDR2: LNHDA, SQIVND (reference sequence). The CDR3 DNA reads TGTGCCAGTAGACCCCTAGTAGGTGGCGATCAGCCCCAGCATTTT. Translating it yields CASRPLVGGDQPQHF. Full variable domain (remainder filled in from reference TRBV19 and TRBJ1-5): DGGITQSPKYLFRKEGQNVTLSCEQNLNHDAMYWYRQDPGQGLRLIYYSQIVNDFQKGDIAEGYSVSREKKESFPLTVTSAQKNPTAFYLCASRPLVGGDQPQHFGDGTRLSIL.

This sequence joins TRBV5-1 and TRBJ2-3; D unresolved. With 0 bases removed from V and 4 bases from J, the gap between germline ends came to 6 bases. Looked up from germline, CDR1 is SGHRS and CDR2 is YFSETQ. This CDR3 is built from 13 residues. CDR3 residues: CASSLEWPDTQYF. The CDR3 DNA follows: TGCGCCAGCAGCTTGGAGTGGCCAGATACGCAGTATTTT.

CDR3 sequence: CASSIRDSGNEQFF. DNA for the CDR3: TGTGCCAGTAGTATCCGGGACAGTGGCAATGAGCAGTTCTTC. The V call is TRBV19, the J call TRBJ2-1, with 7 positions matching TRBD1. This CDR3 has 14 residues. Germline CDR1 is LNHDA and CDR2 is SQIVND (reference sequence). The junction had 5 bases not matched to a gene; V was cut back by 3 bases and J by 6 bases.

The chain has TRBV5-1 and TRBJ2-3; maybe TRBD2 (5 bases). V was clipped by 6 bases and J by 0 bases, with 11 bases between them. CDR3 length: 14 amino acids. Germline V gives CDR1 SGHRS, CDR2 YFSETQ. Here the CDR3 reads CASTAVPSTDTQYF. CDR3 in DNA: TGCGCCAGCACAGCGGTGCCTAGCACAGATACGCAGTATTTT. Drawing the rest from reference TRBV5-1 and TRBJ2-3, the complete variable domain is KAGVTQTPRYLIKTRGQQVTLSCSPISGHRSVSWYQQTPGQGLQFLFEYFSETQRNKGNFPGRFSGRQFSNSRSEMNVSTLELGDSALYLCASTAVPSTDTQYFGPGTRLTVL.

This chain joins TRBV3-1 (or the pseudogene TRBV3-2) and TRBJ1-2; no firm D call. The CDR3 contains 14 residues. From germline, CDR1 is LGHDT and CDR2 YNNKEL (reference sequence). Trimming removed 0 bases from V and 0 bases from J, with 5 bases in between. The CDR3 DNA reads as TGTGCCAGCAGCCAAGATATAACTAACTATGGCTACACCTTC. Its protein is CASSQDITNYGYTF.

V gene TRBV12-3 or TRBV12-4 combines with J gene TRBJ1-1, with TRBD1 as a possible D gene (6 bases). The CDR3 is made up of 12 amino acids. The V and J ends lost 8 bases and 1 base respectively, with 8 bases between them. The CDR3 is CASSRGNTEAFF. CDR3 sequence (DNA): TGTGCCAGCTCCAGGGGGAACACTGAAGCTTTCTTT.

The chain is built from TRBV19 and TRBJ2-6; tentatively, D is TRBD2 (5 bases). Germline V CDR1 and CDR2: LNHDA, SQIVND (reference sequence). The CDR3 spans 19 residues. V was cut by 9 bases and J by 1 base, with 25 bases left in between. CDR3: CASQTVAGPQTSGANVLTF. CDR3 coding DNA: TGTGCCAGCCAGACCGTGGCGGGTCCCCAGACGTCTGGGGCCAACGTCCTGACTTTC.

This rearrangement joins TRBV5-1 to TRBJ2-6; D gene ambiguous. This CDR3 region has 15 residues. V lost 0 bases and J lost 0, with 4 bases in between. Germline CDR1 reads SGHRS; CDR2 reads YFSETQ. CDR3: CASSLASSGANVLTF. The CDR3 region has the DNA TGCGCCAGCAGCTTGGCGAGCTCTGGGGCCAACGTCCTGACTTTC.

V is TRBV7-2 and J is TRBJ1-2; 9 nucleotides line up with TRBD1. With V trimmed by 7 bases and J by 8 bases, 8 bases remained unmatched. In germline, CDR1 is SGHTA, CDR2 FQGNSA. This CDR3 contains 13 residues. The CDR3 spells CASTLRDREGYTF. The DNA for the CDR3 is TGTGCCAGCACCCTCCGGGACAGGGAGGGCTACACCTTC.

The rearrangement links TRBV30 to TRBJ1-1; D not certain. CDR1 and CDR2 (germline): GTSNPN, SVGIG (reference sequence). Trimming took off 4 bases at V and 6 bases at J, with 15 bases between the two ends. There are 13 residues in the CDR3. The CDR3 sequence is CAWMAALYPEAFF. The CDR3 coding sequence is TGTGCCTGGATGGCCGCCCTTTACCCTGAAGCTTTCTTT.

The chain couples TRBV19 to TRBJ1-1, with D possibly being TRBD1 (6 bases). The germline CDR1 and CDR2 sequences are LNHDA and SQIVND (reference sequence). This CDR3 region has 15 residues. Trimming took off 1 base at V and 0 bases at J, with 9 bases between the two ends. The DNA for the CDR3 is TGTGCCAGTAGTATAGTGGGGGCCTTGAACACTGAAGCTTTCTTT. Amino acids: CASSIVGALNTEAFF.

CDR3 coding DNA: TGTGCCAGCAGCTTGGTGGGACTCAAACCCTACGAGCAGTACTTC. Amino acids: CASSLVGLKPYEQYF. The chain carries TRBV5-6 and TRBJ2-7, with a tentative D call TRBD2 (6 bases). The CDR3 is 15 amino acids. V gave up 0 bases and J gave up 2 bases, with 12 bases separating them. Germline values: CDR1 SGHDT, CDR2 YYEEEE.

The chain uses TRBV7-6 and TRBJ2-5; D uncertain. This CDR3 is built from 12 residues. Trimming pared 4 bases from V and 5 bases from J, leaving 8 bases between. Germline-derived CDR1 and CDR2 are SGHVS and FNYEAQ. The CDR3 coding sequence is TGTGCCAGCAGCTCCCTCCGGGAGACCCAGTACTTC. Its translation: CASSSLRETQYF.

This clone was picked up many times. The CDR3 loop reads CASTSSRDRVSYEQYF. As DNA, the CDR3 is TGTGCCAGCACGTCATCCCGGGACAGGGTTTCGTACGAGCAGTACTTC. This rearrangement joins TRBV13 to TRBJ2-7; 9 nucleotides line up with TRBD1. The CDR3 spans 16 residues. V gave up 7 bases and J gave up 4 bases; unmatched junction bases: 14. CDR1 is PRHDT and CDR2 is FYEKMQ in the germline V gene (reference sequence).

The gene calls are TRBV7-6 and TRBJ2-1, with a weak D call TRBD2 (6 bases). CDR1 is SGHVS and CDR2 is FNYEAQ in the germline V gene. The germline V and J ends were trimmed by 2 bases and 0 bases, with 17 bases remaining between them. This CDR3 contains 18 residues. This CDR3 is CASSLLTGEWGSYNEQFF. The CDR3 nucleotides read TGTGCCAGCAGCTTACTGACGGGAGAGTGGGGCTCCTACAATGAGCAGTTCTTC.

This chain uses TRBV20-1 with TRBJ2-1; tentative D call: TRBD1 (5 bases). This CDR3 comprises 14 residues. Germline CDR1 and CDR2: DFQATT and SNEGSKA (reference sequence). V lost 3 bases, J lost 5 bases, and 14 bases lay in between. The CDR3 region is CSASGVKGDNEQFF. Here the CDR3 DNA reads TGCAGTGCTAGTGGAGTAAAAGGGGACAATGAGCAGTTCTTC.

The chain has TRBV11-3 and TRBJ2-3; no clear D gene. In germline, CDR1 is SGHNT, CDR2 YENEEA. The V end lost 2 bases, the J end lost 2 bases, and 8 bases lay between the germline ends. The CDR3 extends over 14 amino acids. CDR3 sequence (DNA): TGTGCCAGCAGCTTAACACCTCACACAGATACGCAGTATTTT. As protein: CASSLTPHTDTQYF.

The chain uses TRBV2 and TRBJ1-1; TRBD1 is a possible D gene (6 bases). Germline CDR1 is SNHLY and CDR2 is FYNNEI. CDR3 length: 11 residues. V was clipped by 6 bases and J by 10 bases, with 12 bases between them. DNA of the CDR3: TGTGCCAGCAGCCCTGGACAGCCAGCTTTCTTT. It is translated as CASSPGQPAFF. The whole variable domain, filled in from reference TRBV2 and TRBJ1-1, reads EPEVTQTPSHQVTQMGQEVILRCVPISNHLYFYWYRQILGQKVEFLVSFYNNEISEKSEIFDDQFSVERPDGSNFTLKIRSTKLEDSAMYFCASSPGQPAFFGQGTRLTVV.

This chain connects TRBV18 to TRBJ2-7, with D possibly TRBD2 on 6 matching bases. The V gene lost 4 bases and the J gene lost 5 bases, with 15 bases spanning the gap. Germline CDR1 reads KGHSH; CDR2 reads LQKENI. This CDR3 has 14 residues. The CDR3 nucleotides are TGTGCCAGCTCACGAGGGTTCGGGGGTGACGAGCAGTACTTC. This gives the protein CASSRGFGGDEQYF. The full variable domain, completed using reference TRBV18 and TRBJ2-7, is NAGVMQNPRHLVRRRGQEARLRCSPMKGHSHVYWYRQLPEEGLKFMVYLQKENIIDESGMPKERFSAEFPKEGPSILRIQQVVRGDSAAYFCASSRGFGGDEQYFGPGTRLTVT.

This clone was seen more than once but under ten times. CDR3 residues: CASSLESSTGMVGGYTF. DNA of the CDR3: TGCGCCAGCAGCTTAGAAAGTTCCACAGGGATGGTTGGTGGCTACACCTTC. The V call is TRBV5-1, the J call TRBJ1-2, with D tentatively TRBD1 (6 bases). The CDR3 contains 17 residues. Germline values: CDR1 SGHRS, CDR2 YFSETQ. The ends were cut back, 2 bases at V and 7 bases at J, with 24 bases in the middle.